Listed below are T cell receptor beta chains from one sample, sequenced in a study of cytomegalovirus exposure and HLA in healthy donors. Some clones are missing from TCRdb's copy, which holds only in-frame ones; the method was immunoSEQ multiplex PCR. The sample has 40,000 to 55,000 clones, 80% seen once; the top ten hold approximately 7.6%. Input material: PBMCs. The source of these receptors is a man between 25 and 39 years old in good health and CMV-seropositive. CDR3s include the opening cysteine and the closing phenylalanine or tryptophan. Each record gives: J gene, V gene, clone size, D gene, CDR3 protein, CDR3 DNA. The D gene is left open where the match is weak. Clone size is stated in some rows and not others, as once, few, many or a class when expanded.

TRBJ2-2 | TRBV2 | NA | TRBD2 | CASKDPRTSGGAGELFF | TGTGCCAGCAAAGACCCGCGGACTAGCGGGGGAGCCGGGGAGCTGTTTTTT
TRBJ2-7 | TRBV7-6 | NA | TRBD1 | CASSLGQGFFLLDEQYF | TGTGCCAGCAGTCTCGGACAGGGCTTCTTCTTGCTGGACGAGCAGTACTTC
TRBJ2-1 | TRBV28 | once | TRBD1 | CASNTGTGNNEQFF | TGTGCCAGCAATACCGGGACAGGTAACAATGAGCAGTTCTTC
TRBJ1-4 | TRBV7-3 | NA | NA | CASSASTGPNEKLFF | TGTGCCAGCAGCGCCTCAACAGGGCCAAATGAAAAACTGTTTTTT
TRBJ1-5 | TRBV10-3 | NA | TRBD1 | CAIREGQGCQPQHF | TGTGCCATCCGGGAGGGACAGGGGTGCCAGCCCCAGCATTTT
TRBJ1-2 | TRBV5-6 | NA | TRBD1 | CASSLERGRFFRGYTF | TGTGCCAGCAGCTTGGAAAGGGGGCGCTTTTTCAGGGGCTACACCTTC
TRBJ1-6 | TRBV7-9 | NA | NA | CSSGGSPLHF | TGTTCCTCGGGAGGTTCACCCCTCCACTTT
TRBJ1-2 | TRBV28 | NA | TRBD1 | CASSWTGKSYGYTF | TGTGCCAGCAGTTGGACAGGGAAATCCTATGGCTACACCTTC
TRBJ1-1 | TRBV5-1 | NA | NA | CASSLGQYKNTEAFF | TGCGCCAGCAGCTTGGGGCAGTACAAGAACACTGAAGCTTTCTTT
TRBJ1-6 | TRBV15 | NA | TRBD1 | CATSRNRGFNSPLHF | TGTGCCACCAGCAGGAACAGGGGGTTCAATTCACCCCTCCACTTT
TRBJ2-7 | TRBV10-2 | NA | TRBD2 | CASIPAGGHEQYF | TGCGCCAGCATCCCAGCGGGGGGCCACGAGCAGTACTTC
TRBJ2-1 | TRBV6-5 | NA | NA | CASSSQGNEQFF | TGTGCCAGCAGTTCACAGGGTAATGAGCAGTTCTTC
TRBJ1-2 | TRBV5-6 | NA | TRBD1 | CASSSYRGRPADGYTF | TGTGCCAGCAGCTCGTACAGGGGGCGTCCAGCCGATGGCTACACCTTC
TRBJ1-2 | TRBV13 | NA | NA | CASSLGGQLHGYTF | TGTGCCAGCAGCTTAGGGGGGCAACTACATGGCTACACCTTC
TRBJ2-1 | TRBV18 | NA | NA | CASSPPGGGVVRYNEQFF | TGTGCCAGCTCACCACCTGGAGGGGGGGTCGTGCGTTACAATGAGCAGTTCTTC
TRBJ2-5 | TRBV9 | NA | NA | CASSRRGIAQYF | TGTGCCAGCAGCCGGAGGGGTATTGCCCAGTACTTC
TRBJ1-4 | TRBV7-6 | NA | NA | CASSSEQTGFRSVDEKLFF | TGTGCCAGCAGCTCCGAGCAAACAGGGTTCAGATCTGTTGATGAAAAACTGTTTTTT
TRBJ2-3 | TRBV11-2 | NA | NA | CASSIDRSRDTQYF | TGTGCCAGCAGCATAGACAGGTCCAGGGATACGCAGTATTTT
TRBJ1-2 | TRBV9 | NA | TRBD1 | CASSPDRGGGYTF | TGTGCCAGCAGCCCGGACAGGGGAGGAGGCTACACCTTC
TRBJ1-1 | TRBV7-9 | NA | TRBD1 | CASSFRDRDHEAFF | TGTGCCAGCAGCTTCCGGGACAGGGATCATGAAGCTTTCTTT
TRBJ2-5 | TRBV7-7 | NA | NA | CASSPQGGSQETQYF | TGTGCCAGCAGCCCCCAAGGCGGATCTCAAGAGACCCAGTACTTC
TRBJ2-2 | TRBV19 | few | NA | CASSGGVRPNTGELFF | TGTGCCAGTAGTGGGGGCGTTAGACCGAACACCGGGGAGCTGTTTTTT
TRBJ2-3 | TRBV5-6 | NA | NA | CASRAGGTYTQYF | TGTGCCAGTAGGGCCGGGGGTACTTATACGCAGTATTTT
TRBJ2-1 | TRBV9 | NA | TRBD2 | CASSGEASGRNPYLFF | TGTGCCAGCAGCGGTGAGGCTAGCGGGCGTAACCCGTATCTGTTCTTC
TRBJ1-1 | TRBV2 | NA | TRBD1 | CASNPDRDTEAFF | TGTGCCAGCAACCCGGACAGGGATACTGAAGCTTTCTTT
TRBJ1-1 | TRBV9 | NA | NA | CASSVGDRMNTEAFF | TGTGCCAGCAGCGTAGGTGACAGGATGAACACTGAAGCTTTCTTT
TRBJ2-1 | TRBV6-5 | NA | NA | CASRLSGAGNEQFF | TGTGCCAGCAGGCTCTCAGGGGCCGGGAATGAGCAGTTCTTC
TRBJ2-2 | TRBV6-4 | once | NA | CASSEQGGRGELFF | TGTGCCAGCAGTGAACAGGGCGGGCGCGGGGAGCTGTTTTTT
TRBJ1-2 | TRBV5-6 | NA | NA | CASRTGYREYGYTF | TGTGCCAGCAGAACGGGGTACAGGGAATATGGCTACACCTTC
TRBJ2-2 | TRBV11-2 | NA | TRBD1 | CASSHGTENTGELFF | TGTGCCAGCAGCCATGGGACAGAGAACACCGGGGAGCTGTTTTTT
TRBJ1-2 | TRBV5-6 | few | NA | CASSLGQNYGYTF | TGTGCCAGCAGCTTGGGACAGAACTATGGCTACACCTTC
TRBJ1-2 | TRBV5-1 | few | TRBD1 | CASSLGGQGSNYGYTF | TGCGCCAGCAGCTTGGGCGGACAGGGGAGTAACTATGGCTACACCTTC
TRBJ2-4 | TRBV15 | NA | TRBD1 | CATSIPGTGHRNIQYF | TGTGCCACCAGCATTCCCGGGACAGGGCATCGGAACATTCAGTACTTC
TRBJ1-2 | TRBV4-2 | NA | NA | CASSQVGIAEGYTF | TGTGCCAGCAGCCAAGTGGGGATAGCGGAGGGCTACACCTTC
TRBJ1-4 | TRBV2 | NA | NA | CASSETRGGRKLFF | TGTGCCAGCAGTGAAACCCGGGGCGGGAGAAAACTGTTTTTT
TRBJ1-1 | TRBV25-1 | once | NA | CASNWDWGMNTEAFF | TGTGCCAGCAATTGGGATTGGGGCATGAACACTGAAGCTTTCTTT
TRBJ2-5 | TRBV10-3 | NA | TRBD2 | CAISDFSGGETQYF | TGTGCCATCAGTGACTTTAGCGGGGGGGAGACCCAGTACTTC
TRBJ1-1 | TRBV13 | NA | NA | CASSSRYQGNTEAFF | TGTGCCAGCAGCTCCCGGTATCAGGGGAACACTGAAGCTTTCTTT
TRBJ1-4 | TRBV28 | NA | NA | CATQGKILEKLFF | TGTGCCACGCAGGGAAAGATCCTCGAAAAACTGTTTTTT
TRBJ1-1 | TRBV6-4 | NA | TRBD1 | CASSERQGRMNTEAFF | TGTGCCAGCAGTGAACGACAGGGTCGGATGAACACTGAAGCTTTCTTT
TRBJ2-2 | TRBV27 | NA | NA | CASTPLHIANTGELFF | TGTGCCAGCACCCCTCTTCATATAGCGAACACCGGGGAGCTGTTTTTT
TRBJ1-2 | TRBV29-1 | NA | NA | CSALDGGDYGYTF | TGCAGCGCCCTGGACGGGGGAGACTATGGCTACACCTTC
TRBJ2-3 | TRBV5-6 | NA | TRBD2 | CASSLWASGGPDTQYF | TGTGCCAGCAGCTTGTGGGCTAGCGGGGGCCCAGATACGCAGTATTTT
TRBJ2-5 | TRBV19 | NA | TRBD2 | CASRSTSGGETQYF | TGTGCCAGTCGTTCGACTAGCGGGGGAGAGACCCAGTACTTC
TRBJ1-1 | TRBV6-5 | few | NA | CASSYAQVWITEAFF | TGTGCCAGCAGTTACGCCCAGGTGTGGATCACTGAAGCTTTCTTT
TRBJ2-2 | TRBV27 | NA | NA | CASSFGRNTGELFF | TGTGCCAGCAGTTTTGGTAGGAACACCGGGGAGCTGTTTTTT
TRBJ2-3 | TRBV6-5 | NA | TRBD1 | CASHRGGDTQYF | TGTGCCAGCCACAGGGGTGGAGATACGCAGTATTTT
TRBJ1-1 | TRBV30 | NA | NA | CAWSVGGRAFF | TGTGCCTGGAGTGTAGGAGGGAGGGCTTTCTTT
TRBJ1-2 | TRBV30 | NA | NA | CAWRSYSGTIYGYTF | TGTGCCTGGAGATCCTATTCCGGGACAATTTATGGCTACACCTTC
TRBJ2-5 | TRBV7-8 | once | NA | CASRRLGQETQYF | TGTGCCAGCAGACGACTAGGCCAAGAGACCCAGTACTTC
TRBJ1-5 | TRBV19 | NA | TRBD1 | CASSKGQGMERNQPQHF | TGTGCCAGTAGTAAGGGACAGGGGATGGAGCGTAATCAGCCCCAGCATTTT
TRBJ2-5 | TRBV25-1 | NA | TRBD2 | CASSDSGGIRETQYF | TGTGCCAGCAGTGATAGCGGGGGGATTAGGGAGACCCAGTACTTC
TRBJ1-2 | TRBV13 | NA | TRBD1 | CASSPRLGTGVDYGYTF | TGTGCCAGCAGCCCCAGGCTGGGGACAGGGGTAGACTATGGCTACACCTTC